The next 30 T cell receptor beta chains were all read from a single sample in a study of T cell changes during pregnancy in multiple sclerosis. This table comes from immunoSEQ multiplex PCR, and its TCRdb copy is limited to in-frame clones, with some not included. The data hold about 84,000 clones, with around 94% observed a single time. Sample: peripheral blood, taken in the second trimester of pregnancy. These receptors were taken from a female donor in good health, enrolled as a control in a pregnancy study.

V gene TRBV2 combines with J gene TRBJ2-2, with D possibly matching TRBD1 (6 bases). CDR1 is SNHLY and CDR2 is FYNNEI in the germline V gene. Trimming left V 4 bases short and J 0 bases short, with 9 bases between. The CDR3 runs to 15 residues. CDR3 sequence (DNA): TGTGCCAGCAGTGCCCGACAGGCGAACACCGGGGAGCTGTTTTTT. This sequence encodes CASSARQANTGELFF.

The chain employs TRBV18 and TRBJ2-1; 7 nucleotides align to TRBD2. The V segment lost 4 bases and the J segment 15 bases; nucleotides outside the gene matches: 9. Germline CDR1 reads KGHSH; CDR2 reads LQKENI. This CDR3 region has 12 residues. Here the CDR3 reads CASSLQRELPFF. As DNA, the CDR3 is TGTGCCAGCTCACTGCAGCGGGAACTGCCGTTCTTC.

The chain has TRBV5-1 and TRBJ2-1; 7 nucleotides agree with TRBD2. CDR3 length equals 15 residues. V lost 1 base to trimming and J lost 3 bases; unmatched junction nucleotides: 4. Germline values: CDR1 SGHRS, CDR2 YFSETQ. The CDR3 DNA sequence: TGCGCCAGCAGCTTGTTGGGAGGGATCTACAATGAGCAGTTCTTC. Its protein product is CASSLLGGIYNEQFF.

The genes are TRBV28 and TRBJ2-1, with a weak D call TRBD2 (5 bases). V was pared by 3 bases and J by 0 bases, with 12 bases between. The CDR3 has 16 residues. CDR1 is MDHEN, CDR2 SYDVKM, per germline. This CDR3 is CASSFLTGSSYNEQFF. CDR3 nucleotide sequence: TGTGCCAGCAGTTTCCTGACTGGGAGCTCCTACAATGAGCAGTTCTTC.

The V and J genes are TRBV27 and TRBJ2-2; D is perhaps TRBD2 (7 bases). V lost 2 bases, J lost 5 bases, and 18 bases lay in between. The CDR3 length is 17 residues. The germline CDR1 and CDR2 sequences are MNHEY and SMNVEV (reference sequence). Here the CDR3 DNA reads TGTGCCAGCAGTTTAGGGTGGGGGGGCGCAGGGACCGGGGAGCTGTTTTTT. The encoded protein is CASSLGWGGAGTGELFF.

The rearrangement links TRBV28 to TRBJ2-3; TRBD2 matches 10 bases. CDR1 and CDR2 (germline): MDHEN, SYDVKM. With 6 bases clipped from V and 2 bases from J, the junction kept 8 bases outside the gene matches. The length of the CDR3 is 16 residues. The CDR3 nucleotides are TGTGCCAGCAGCCTGATCGGACTAGCGGACACAGATACGCAGTATTTT. Translating gives CASSLIGLADTDTQYF.

V and J are TRBV18 and TRBJ2-1, with 9 bases lining up with TRBD2. The germline V gene encodes CDR1 KGHSH and CDR2 LQKENI. The junction had 10 bases not matched to a gene; V was cut back by 4 bases and J by 6 bases. The CDR3 is made up of 16 amino acids. The CDR3 sequence is CASSLTGTSRPNEQFF. The CDR3 region has the DNA TGTGCCAGCTCACTCACCGGGACTAGCAGGCCCAATGAGCAGTTCTTC.

The chain joins TRBV5-4 to TRBJ1-4; 11 bases map to TRBD1. CDR1 and CDR2 from the germline V gene are SGHNT and YYREEE (reference sequence). V gave up 2 bases and J gave up 4 bases; unmatched junction bases: 7. The length of the CDR3 is 17 residues. In DNA form, the CDR3 reads TGTGCCAGCAGCTTAGGACAGGGGGCGCGGGGTAATGAAAAACTGTTTTTT. Its translation is CASSLGQGARGNEKLFF.

This rearrangement joins TRBV5-1 to TRBJ2-3; maybe TRBD2 (6 bases). V gave up 1 base and J gave up 4 bases, with 7 bases separating them. Germline V gene data show CDR1 as SGHRS and CDR2 as YFSETQ. The CDR3 is made up of 13 amino acids. CDR3 loop: CASSLPGADTQYF. The CDR3 DNA reads TGCGCCAGCAGCTTGCCGGGGGCAGATACGCAGTATTTT.

This clone was recorded once. The rearrangement joins TRBV25-1 to TRBJ2-2, with TRBD1 identical over 9 bases. Per germline, CDR1 MGHDK and CDR2 SYGVNS. With 6 bases clipped from V and 6 bases from J, the junction kept 11 bases outside the gene matches. The CDR3 length is 16 residues. CDR3 protein: CASSGPRTGVAGELFF. In DNA, the CDR3 is TGTGCCAGCAGCGGGCCCCGGACAGGGGTGGCCGGGGAGCTGTTTTTT.

This chain links TRBV19 with TRBJ2-1; 7 nucleotides match TRBD2. The CDR3 spans 15 residues. J gave up 8 bases and V 4 bases, and 11 bases lay outside the gene matches. The germline CDR1 and CDR2 sequences are LNHDA and SQIVND (reference sequence). The CDR3 reads CASSTSTGGWDEQFF. In DNA form, the CDR3 reads TGTGCCAGTAGTACGTCAACCGGGGGGTGGGATGAGCAGTTCTTC. The variable domain in full, completed from reference TRBV19 and TRBJ2-1, reads DGGITQSPKYLFRKEGQNVTLSCEQNLNHDAMYWYRQDPGQGLRLIYYSQIVNDFQKGDIAEGYSVSREKKESFPLTVTSAQKNPTAFYLCASSTSTGGWDEQFFGPGTRLTVL.

The gene calls are TRBV28 and TRBJ1-5; 9 bases match TRBD1. The CDR3 runs 15 residues. CDR1 and CDR2 from the germline V gene are MDHEN and SYDVKM. After removal of 6 bases from V and 3 bases from J, the junction contained 6 bases not matched to a gene. CDR3 bases: TGTGCCAGCAGCGCTGGACAGGGGTACAATCAGCCCCAGCATTTT. Its protein is CASSAGQGYNQPQHF.

The rearrangement joins TRBV2 to TRBJ2-5; the D gene is possibly TRBD2 (6 bases). The V gene lost 2 bases and the J gene lost 7 bases, with 14 bases spanning the gap. CDR1 and CDR2 (germline): SNHLY, FYNNEI. The CDR3 contains 14 residues. The DNA of the CDR3 is TGTGCCAGCAGTGAATTATTAGCCGGGGGGACCCAGTACTTC. Its protein product is CASSELLAGGTQYF.

This chain links TRBV6-1 with TRBJ2-3; perhaps TRBD1 as D (6 bases). Deletions cut 6 bases from V and 5 bases from J, with 12 bases between. This CDR3 has 13 residues. The germline V gene encodes CDR1 MNHNS and CDR2 SASEGT. CDR3 protein: CASSQGLGDTQYF. The CDR3 bases are TGTGCCAGCAGCCAGGGGCTTGGAGATACGCAGTATTTT.

The CDR3 DNA reads TGTGCCAGCAGTTTATTATCGTCGGGGGTGAGCACCGGGGAGCTGTTTTTT. Its translation: CASSLLSSGVSTGELFF. The chain is built from TRBV28 and TRBJ2-2; the D gene is possibly TRBD2 (6 bases). V lost 1 base to trimming and J lost 4 bases, with 16 bases between them. Germline loops: CDR1 MDHEN, CDR2 SYDVKM. This CDR3 is built from 17 residues.

The chain combines TRBV6-5 with TRBJ1-3, with D perhaps TRBD1 (6 bases). The V and J ends lost 2 bases and 4 bases respectively, with 9 bases between them. The CDR3 runs 14 residues. Germline V gives CDR1 MNHEY, CDR2 SVGAGI. CDR3 loop: CASSYEGHGNTIYF. The CDR3 DNA sequence: TGTGCCAGCAGTTACGAGGGACACGGAAACACCATATATTTT.

This chain connects TRBV7-2 to TRBJ2-5; maybe TRBD1 (5 bases). Trimming left V 4 bases short and J 9 bases short, with 15 bases between. The CDR3 length is 13 residues. Germline CDR1 is SGHTA and CDR2 is FQGNSA. The CDR3 nucleotides are TGTGCCAGCAGCTCTTTTAGACAGCACCCCCAGTACTTC. Translating it yields CASSSFRQHPQYF.

The chain combines TRBV6-5 with TRBJ2-7; the match to TRBD1 covers 7 bases. From germline, CDR1 is MNHEY and CDR2 SVGAGI. The CDR3 extends over 14 amino acids. V was pared by 6 bases and J by 0 bases, with 5 bases of the junction left unmatched. The CDR3 is CASRMTGPSYEQYF. The DNA for the CDR3 is TGTGCCAGCAGGATGACAGGGCCCTCCTACGAGCAGTACTTC.

This chain joins TRBV7-9 and TRBJ2-3; TRBD2 is a possible D gene (5 bases). The CDR3 runs to 14 residues. Trimming left V 3 bases short and J 2 bases short, with 9 bases between. In germline, CDR1 is SEHNR, CDR2 FQNEAQ (reference sequence). CDR3 sequence reads: CASSFLDFTDTQYF. The CDR3 DNA is TGTGCCAGCAGCTTCCTGGACTTCACAGATACGCAGTATTTT.

This chain joins TRBV7-8 and TRBJ1-5, with 8 bases that match TRBD1. The V gene end was trimmed by 5 bases and the J gene end by 0 bases; junction bases not matched to a gene: 9. Germline V gene lookup returns CDR1 SGHVS and CDR2 FQNEAQ. There are 17 residues in the CDR3. CDR3 bases: TGTGCCAGCAGCGGTGACAGGGGTGGGTTTAGCAATCAGCCCCAGCATTTT. It is translated as CASSGDRGGFSNQPQHF.

CDR3 sequence: CASSVTGYTEAFF. DNA of the CDR3: TGTGCCAGTAGTGTCACAGGGTACACTGAAGCTTTCTTT. The chain carries TRBV19 and TRBJ1-1, with a tentative D call TRBD1 (6 bases). The germline V and J ends were trimmed by 5 bases and 3 bases, with 10 bases remaining between them. Germline V gene lookup returns CDR1 LNHDA and CDR2 SQIVND (reference sequence). The CDR3 contains 13 residues.

The J gene is TRBJ2-3, the V gene TRBV4-1; 11 nucleotides align to TRBD2. The CDR3 covers 17 residues. CDR1 is MGHRA and CDR2 is YSYEKL in the germline V gene. V shed 4 bases, J shed 4 bases, and the junction held 10 bases outside the gene matches. The CDR3 sequence: CASSPTFLAGGADTQYF. CDR3 nucleotide sequence: TGCGCCAGCAGCCCTACGTTTCTAGCGGGAGGCGCAGATACGCAGTATTTT.

The chain combines TRBV11-2 with TRBJ1-2; D call uncertain. There are 14 residues in the CDR3. The germline gives CDR1 SGHAT, CDR2 FQNNGV. V was shortened by 4 bases and J by 8 bases, with 17 bases between the two germline ends. In DNA, the CDR3 is TGTGCCAGCAGCTCGACAATTGCCTCAGAGGGCTACACCTTC. This gives the protein CASSSTIASEGYTF. Together with reference TRBV11-2 and TRBJ1-2, the CDR3 gives the full variable domain: EAGVAQSPRYKIIEKRQSVAFWCNPISGHATLYWYQQILGQGPKLLIQFQNNGVVDDSQLPKDRFSAERLKGVDSTLKIQPAKLEDSAVYLCASSSTIASEGYTFGSGTRLTVV.

The V gene is TRBV9, the J gene TRBJ2-2; TRBD2 matches at 11 bases. The CDR3 extends over 16 amino acids. Germline trimming cut 0 bases from V and 8 bases from J; bases unmatched to any gene: 6. Per germline, CDR1 SGDLS and CDR2 YYNGEE. This CDR3 is CASSVEGLAEGGELFF. CDR3 nucleotide sequence: TGTGCCAGCAGCGTAGAGGGACTAGCGGAGGGGGGGGAGCTGTTTTTT.

This clone was detected only once. The chain has TRBV19 and TRBJ2-1; 11 bases line up with TRBD1. This CDR3 has 17 amino acids. In germline, CDR1 is LNHDA, CDR2 SQIVND (reference sequence). V lost 5 bases, J lost 2 bases, and 8 bases stayed unmatched. DNA of the CDR3: TGTGCCAGTAGTCAATCGGACAGGGGGCGCACCTACAATGAGCAGTTCTTC. Protein: CASSQSDRGRTYNEQFF.

The rearrangement uses TRBV19 and TRBJ2-3; the match to TRBD2 covers 8 bases. Per germline, CDR1 LNHDA and CDR2 SQIVND (reference sequence). The CDR3 contains 15 residues. V dropped 3 bases and J dropped 4; count of bases not matched to a gene: 6. The CDR3 loop reads CASSIGTRGSDTQYF. CDR3 nucleotide sequence: TGTGCCAGTAGTATTGGGACTAGAGGATCAGATACGCAGTATTTT.

This chain uses TRBV11-1 with TRBJ2-3; D is undetermined. The CDR3 extends over 15 amino acids. Germline values: CDR1 SGHAT, CDR2 FQDESV (reference sequence). V shed 5 bases and J shed 0 bases, with 12 bases lying between them. In DNA form, the CDR3 reads TGTGCCAGCAGCATTATCGACGGGAGCACAGATACGCAGTATTTT. Translating it yields CASSIIDGSTDTQYF.

This chain connects TRBV5-1 to TRBJ2-1; 8 positions match TRBD2. J lost 8 bases, V lost 0 bases, and 7 bases had no gene match. The CDR3 length is 15 residues. The germline gives CDR1 SGHRS, CDR2 YFSETQ. CDR3 nucleotide sequence: TGCGCCAGCAGCTTGGGTAGCGGGGTCTTCGATGAGCAGTTCTTC. Its translation: CASSLGSGVFDEQFF.

CDR3 protein: CASRLSVYNEQFF. The CDR3 nucleotides are TGTGCCAGTAGATTGTCAGTTTACAATGAGCAGTTCTTC. The J gene is TRBJ2-1, the V gene TRBV19; D remains ambiguous. The CDR3 sequence is 13 residues long. The germline gives CDR1 LNHDA, CDR2 SQIVND (reference sequence). The V and J ends lost 6 bases and 4 bases respectively, with 10 bases between them.

The V and J genes are TRBV10-3 and TRBJ1-1, with 9 bases fitting TRBD1. J lost 0 bases, V lost 6 bases, and 2 bases had no gene match. Looked up from germline, CDR1 is ENHRY and CDR2 is SYGVKD. This CDR3 is 14 amino acids long. CDR3 sequence (DNA): TGTGCCATCAGCACAGGGGGCCTGAACACTGAAGCTTTCTTT. It translates to CAISTGGLNTEAFF.